This T cell receptor (beta chain) was sequenced for a study of blood T cell repertoires in COVID-19. Study details: Acute and convalescent COVID-19 specimens originated in the United States, Italy and Spain. PBMCs, B-cell-depleted T cells, or T cells provided the cDNA or gDNA that made up the material.

How the authors handled the data: Cell counts per sample came from amplifying reference gene primers. Sequenced by immunoSEQ multiplex PCR; TCRdb stores in-frame clones only, minus some. V, J and clone size were drawn from that table, and D and trimming were deduced from the DNA. The table lists 75,000 to 90,000 clones, about 83% of them singletons. V was shortened by 6 bases and J by 7 bases, with 19 bases between the two germline ends. The CDR3 covers 15 residues. CDR1 and CDR2 (germline): MRHNA, SNTAGT. The receptor was isolated from a man aged 50-59 years with active COVID-19. The rearrangement joins TRBV6-4 to TRBJ2-1, with D tentatively TRBD1 (6 bases). Sequencing was done on a sample of peripheral blood. CDR3 sequence reads: CASSMDRIGANEQFF. In DNA form, the CDR3 reads TGTGCCAGCAGCATGGACAGAATCGGCGCGAATGAGCAGTTCTTC.